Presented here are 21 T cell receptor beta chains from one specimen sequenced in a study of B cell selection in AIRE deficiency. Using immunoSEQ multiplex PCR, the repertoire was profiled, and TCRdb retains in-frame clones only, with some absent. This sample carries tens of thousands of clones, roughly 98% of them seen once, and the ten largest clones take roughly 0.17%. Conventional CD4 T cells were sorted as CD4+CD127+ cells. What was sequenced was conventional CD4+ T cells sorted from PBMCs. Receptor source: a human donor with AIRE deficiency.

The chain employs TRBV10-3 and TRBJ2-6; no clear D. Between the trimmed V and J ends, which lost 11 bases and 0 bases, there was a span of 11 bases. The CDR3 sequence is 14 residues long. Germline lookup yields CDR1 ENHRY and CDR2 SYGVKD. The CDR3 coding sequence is TGTGCCGTGGCAGAGTCCTCTGGGGCCAACGTCCTGACTTTC. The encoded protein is CAVAESSGANVLTF.

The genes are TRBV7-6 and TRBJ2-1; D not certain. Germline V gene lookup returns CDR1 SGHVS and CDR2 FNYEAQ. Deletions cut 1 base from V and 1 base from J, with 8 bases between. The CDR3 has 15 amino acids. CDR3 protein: CASSLGGTSYNEQFF. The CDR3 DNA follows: TGTGCCAGCAGCTTAGGGGGTACGTCCTACAATGAGCAGTTCTTC.

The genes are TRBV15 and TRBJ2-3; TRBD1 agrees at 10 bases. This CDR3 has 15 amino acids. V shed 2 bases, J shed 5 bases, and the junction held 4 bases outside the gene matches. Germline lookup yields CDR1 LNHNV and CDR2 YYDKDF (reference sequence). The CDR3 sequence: CATSRPGQGIDTQYF. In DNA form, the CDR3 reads TGTGCCACCAGCAGACCGGGACAGGGGATAGATACGCAGTATTTT.

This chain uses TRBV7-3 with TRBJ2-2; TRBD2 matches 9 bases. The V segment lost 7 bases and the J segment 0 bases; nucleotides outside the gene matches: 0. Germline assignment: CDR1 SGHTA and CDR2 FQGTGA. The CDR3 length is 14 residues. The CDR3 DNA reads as TGTGCCAGCACTAGCGGGGCGAACACCGGGGAGCTGTTTTTT. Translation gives CASTSGANTGELFF.

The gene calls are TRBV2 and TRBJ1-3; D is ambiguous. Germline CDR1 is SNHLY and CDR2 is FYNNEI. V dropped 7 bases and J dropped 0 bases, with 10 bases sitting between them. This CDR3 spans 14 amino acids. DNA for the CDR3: TGTGCCAGCACGCCCGATCTCTCTGGAAACACCATATATTTT. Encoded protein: CASTPDLSGNTIYF.

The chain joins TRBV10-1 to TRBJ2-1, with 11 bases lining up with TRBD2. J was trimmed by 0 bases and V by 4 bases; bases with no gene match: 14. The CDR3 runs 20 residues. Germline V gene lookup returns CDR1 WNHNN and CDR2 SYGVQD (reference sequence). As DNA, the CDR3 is TGCGCCAGCAGTGCCCACACCGGGACTAGCGGACCAAGCTCCTACAATGAGCAGTTCTTC. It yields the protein CASSAHTGTSGPSSYNEQFF.

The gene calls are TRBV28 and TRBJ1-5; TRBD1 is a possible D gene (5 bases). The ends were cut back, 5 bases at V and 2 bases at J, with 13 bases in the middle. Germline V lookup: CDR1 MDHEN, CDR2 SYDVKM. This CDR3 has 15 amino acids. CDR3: CASSTRDRRNQPQHF. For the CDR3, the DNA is TGTGCCAGCAGTACTAGAGACAGACGCAATCAGCCCCAGCATTTT.

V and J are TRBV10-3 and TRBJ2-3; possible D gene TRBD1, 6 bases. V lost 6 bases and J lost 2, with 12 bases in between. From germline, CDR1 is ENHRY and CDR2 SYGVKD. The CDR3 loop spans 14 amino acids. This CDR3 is CAIRGAKATDTQYF. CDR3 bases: TGTGCCATCAGGGGGGCGAAGGCCACAGATACGCAGTATTTT.

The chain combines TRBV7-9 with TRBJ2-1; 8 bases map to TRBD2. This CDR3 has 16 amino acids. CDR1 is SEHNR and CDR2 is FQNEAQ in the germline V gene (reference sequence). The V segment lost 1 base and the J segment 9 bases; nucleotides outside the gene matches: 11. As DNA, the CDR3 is TGTGCCAGCAGCTTAGAGATAGCGGGAATGGTCGGTGAGCAGTTCTTC. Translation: CASSLEIAGMVGEQFF.

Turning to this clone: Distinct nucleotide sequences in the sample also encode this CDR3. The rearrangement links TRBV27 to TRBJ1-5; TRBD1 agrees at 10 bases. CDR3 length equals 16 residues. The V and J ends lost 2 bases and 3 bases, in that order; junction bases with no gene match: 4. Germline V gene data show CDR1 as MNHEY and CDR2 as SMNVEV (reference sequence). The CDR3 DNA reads TGTGCCAGCAGTTTAAGGGGACAGGGGAACAATCAGCCCCAGCATTTT. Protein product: CASSLRGQGNNQPQHF.

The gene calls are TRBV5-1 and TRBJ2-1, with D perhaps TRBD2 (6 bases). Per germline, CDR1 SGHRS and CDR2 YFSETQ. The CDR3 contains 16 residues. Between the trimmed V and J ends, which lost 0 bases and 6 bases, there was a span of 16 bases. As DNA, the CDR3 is TGCGCCAGCAGCTTGGGCGTGACTAGGCCCCTCAATGAGCAGTTCTTC. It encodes CASSLGVTRPLNEQFF. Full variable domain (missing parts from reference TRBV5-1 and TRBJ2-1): KAGVTQTPRYLIKTRGQQVTLSCSPISGHRSVSWYQQTPGQGLQFLFEYFSETQRNKGNFPGRFSGRQFSNSRSEMNVSTLELGDSALYLCASSLGVTRPLNEQFFGPGTRLTVL.

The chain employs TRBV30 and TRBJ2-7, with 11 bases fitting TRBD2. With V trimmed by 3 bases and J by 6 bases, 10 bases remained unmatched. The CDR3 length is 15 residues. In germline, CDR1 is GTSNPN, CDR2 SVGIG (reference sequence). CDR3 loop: CAWSTGIAGGPEQYF. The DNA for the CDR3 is TGTGCCTGGAGCACAGGGATAGCGGGAGGGCCCGAGCAGTACTTC.

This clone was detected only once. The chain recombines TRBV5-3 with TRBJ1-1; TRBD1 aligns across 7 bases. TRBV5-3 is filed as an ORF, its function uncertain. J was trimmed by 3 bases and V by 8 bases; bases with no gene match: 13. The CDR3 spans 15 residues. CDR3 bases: TGTGCCAGCAGTTCCGGGCAGGGGGAGCACACTGAAGCTTTCTTT. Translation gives CASSSGQGEHTEAFF.

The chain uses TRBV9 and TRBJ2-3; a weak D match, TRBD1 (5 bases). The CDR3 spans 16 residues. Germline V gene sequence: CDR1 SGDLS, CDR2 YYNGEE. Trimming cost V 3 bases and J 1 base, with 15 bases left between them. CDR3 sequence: CASSADRRPGTDTQYF. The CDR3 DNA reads TGTGCCAGCAGCGCCGACAGAAGGCCGGGCACAGATACGCAGTATTTT.

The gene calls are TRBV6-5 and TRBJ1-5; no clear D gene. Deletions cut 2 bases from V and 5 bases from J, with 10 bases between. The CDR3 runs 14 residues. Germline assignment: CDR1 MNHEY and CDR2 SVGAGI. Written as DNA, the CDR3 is TGTGCCAGCAGTTACAGGGCGGAATATCAGCCCCAGCATTTT. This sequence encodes CASSYRAEYQPQHF.

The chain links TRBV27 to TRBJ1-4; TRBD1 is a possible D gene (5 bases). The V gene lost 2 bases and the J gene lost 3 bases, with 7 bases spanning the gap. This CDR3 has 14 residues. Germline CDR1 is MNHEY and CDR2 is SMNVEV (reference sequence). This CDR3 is CASSLLGANEKLFF. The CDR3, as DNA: TGTGCCAGCAGTTTACTGGGGGCTAATGAAAAACTGTTTTTT.

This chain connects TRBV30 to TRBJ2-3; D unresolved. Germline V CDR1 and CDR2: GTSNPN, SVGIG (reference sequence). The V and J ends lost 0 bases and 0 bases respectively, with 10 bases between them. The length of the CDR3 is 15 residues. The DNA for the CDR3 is TGTGCCTGGAGTGTAGCCCTCTCTAGCACAGATACGCAGTATTTT. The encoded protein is CAWSVALSSTDTQYF. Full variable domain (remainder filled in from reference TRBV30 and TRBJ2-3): SQTIHQWPATLVQPVGSPLSLECTVEGTSNPNLYWYRQAAGRGLQLLFYSVGIGQISSEVPQNLSASRPQDRQFILSSKKLLLSDSGFYLCAWSVALSSTDTQYFGPGTRLTVL.

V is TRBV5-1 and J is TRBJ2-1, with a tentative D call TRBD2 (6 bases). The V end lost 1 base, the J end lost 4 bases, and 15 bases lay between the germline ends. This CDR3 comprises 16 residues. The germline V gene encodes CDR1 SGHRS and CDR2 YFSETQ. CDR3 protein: CASSLQGLASYNEQFF. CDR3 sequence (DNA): TGCGCCAGCAGCTTGCAGGGCCTAGCGAGTTACAATGAGCAGTTCTTC.

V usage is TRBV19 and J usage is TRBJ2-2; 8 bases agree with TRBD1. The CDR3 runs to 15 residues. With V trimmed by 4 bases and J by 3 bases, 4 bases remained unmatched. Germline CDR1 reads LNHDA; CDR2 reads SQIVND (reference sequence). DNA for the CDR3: TGTGCCAGTAGTAAACACAGGGGGGACACCGGGGAGCTGTTTTTT. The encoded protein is CASSKHRGDTGELFF.

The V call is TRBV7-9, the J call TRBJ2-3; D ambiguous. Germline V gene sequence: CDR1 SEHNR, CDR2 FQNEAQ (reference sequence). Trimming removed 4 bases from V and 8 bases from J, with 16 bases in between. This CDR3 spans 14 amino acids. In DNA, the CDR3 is TGTGCCAGCAGCTCCCTGGGCCACGAAAGTACGCAGTATTTT. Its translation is CASSSLGHESTQYF.

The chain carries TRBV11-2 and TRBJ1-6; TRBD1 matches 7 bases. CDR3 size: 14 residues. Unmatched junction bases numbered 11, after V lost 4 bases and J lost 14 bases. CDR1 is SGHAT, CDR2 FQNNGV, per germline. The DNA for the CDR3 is TGTGCCAGCAGCTCCATGACAGGGTGGCCATCCCTCCACTTT. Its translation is CASSSMTGWPSLHF.